This TCR beta chain was captured by sequencing in a study of shared clonotypes between healthy human individuals. Study-level points and caveats: Relative to their counterparts shared across all four donors, non-shared clonotypes exhibited diminished generation probabilities. It was only blood that was sampled, and tissue repertoires likely differ.

Clones were read by immunoSEQ multiplex PCR, and TCRdb kept only the in-frame ones, dropping some. Here the sample spans roughly 2.4 million clones, around 95% being singletons. A split of CD4+ cells into CD45RA+ naive and CD45RA-negative memory subsets was performed. This clone was seen a handful of times. The antigen is undetermined. CDR3 size: 13 residues. This receptor was identified in a young man in good health. The chain uses TRBV21-1 and TRBJ1-5; no check of the table's D call, TRBD1, against the DNA was made. TRBV21-1 is a pseudogene locus. The material sequenced was naive CD4+ T cells sorted from blood. Subset defined: CD45RA+ positively selected. The CDR3 loop reads CASSKGQVQPQHF. The CDR3 DNA follows: TGTGCCAGCAGCAAAGGACAGGTACAGCCCCAGCATTTT.